This T cell receptor (beta chain) is drawn from a study of cytomegalovirus exposure and HLA in healthy donors. Use of 60 Vbeta and 13 Jbeta primers characterized the PCR. TCRdb's copy holds only in-frame clones and misses some; the assay was immunoSEQ multiplex PCR. The sample yields 98,000 or so clones, 9.5% to 13% seen once. Study observations and caveats: According to a later analysis, donors in an Asian-associated ancestry cluster reportedly had fewer N-insertions than the roughly 640-donor mean. The study recorded about 150 TCR beta chains that were cytomegalovirus-associated. Usually a TCR sequence was rare, but some public TCRs were found in many donors.

This clone has a handful of counts. Its antigen remains unknown. Per the germline V gene, CDR1 is MDHEN and CDR2 is SYDVKM. The CDR3 has 13 residues. The V and J ends lost 5 bases and 1 base respectively, with 8 bases between them. The TCR was taken from a man between 35 and 55 years old in good health and CMV-seropositive. V gene TRBV28 combines with J gene TRBJ1-1; D is ambiguous. The sample comprised PBMCs. The DNA for the CDR3 is TGTGCCAGCAGTCTGCATAGGAACACTGAAGCTTTCTTT. Protein product: CASSLHRNTEAFF.